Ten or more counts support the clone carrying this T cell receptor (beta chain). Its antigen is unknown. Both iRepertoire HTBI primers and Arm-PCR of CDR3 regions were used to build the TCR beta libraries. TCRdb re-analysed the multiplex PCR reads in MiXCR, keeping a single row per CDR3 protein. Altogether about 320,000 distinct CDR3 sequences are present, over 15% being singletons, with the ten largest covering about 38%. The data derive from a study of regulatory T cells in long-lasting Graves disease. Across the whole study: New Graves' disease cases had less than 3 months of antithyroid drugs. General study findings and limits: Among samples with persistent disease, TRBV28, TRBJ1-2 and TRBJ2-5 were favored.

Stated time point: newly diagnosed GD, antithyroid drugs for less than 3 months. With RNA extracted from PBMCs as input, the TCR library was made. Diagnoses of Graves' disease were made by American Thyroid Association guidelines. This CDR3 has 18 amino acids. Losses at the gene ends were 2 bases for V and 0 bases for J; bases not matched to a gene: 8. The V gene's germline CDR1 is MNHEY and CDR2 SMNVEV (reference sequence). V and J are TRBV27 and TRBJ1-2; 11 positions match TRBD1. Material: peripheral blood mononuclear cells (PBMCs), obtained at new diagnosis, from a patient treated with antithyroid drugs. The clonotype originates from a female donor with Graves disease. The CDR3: CASSLNPGQGDPNYGYTF. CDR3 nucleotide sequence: TGTGCCAGCAGTTTAAACCCGGGACAGGGGGACCCTAACTATGGCTACACCTTC.